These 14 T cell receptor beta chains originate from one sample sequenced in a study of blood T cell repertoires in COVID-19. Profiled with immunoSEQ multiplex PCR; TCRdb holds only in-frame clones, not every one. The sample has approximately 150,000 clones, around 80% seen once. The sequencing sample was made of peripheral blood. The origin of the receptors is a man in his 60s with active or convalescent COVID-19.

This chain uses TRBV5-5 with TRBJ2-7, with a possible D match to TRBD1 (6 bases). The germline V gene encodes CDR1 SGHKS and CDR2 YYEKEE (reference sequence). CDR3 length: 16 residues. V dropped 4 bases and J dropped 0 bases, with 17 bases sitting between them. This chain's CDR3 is CASSGGLQGYSYEQYF. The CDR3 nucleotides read TGTGCCAGCAGCGGCGGCCTACAGGGATACTCCTACGAGCAGTACTTC.

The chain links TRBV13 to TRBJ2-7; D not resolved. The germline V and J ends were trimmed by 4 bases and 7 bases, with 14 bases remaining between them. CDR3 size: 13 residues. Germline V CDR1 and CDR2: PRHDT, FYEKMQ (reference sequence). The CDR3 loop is CASSYGLGGEQYV. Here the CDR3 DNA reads TGTGCCAGCAGCTACGGGTTGGGTGGGGAGCAGTACGTC.

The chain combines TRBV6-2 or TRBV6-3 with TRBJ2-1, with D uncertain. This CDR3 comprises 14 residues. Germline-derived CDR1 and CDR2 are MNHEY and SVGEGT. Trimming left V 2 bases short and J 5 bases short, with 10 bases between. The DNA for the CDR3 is TGTGCCAGCAGTTACCAGTTCCCCGACAATGAGCAGTTCTTC. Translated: CASSYQFPDNEQFF.

CDR3 amino acids: CASSYGTAQETQYF. The CDR3, as DNA: TGTGCCAGCAGTTACGGGACAGCACAAGAGACCCAGTACTTC. V usage is TRBV6-2 or TRBV6-3 and J usage is TRBJ2-5, with 7 bases fitting TRBD1. With 2 bases clipped from V and 2 bases from J, the junction kept 2 bases outside the gene matches. The germline CDR1 and CDR2 sequences are MNHEY and SVGEGT. This CDR3 has 14 residues.

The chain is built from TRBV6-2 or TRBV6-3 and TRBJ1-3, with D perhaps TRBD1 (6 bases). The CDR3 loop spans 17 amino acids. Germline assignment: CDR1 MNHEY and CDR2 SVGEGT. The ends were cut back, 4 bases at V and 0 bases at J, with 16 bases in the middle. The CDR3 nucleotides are TGTGCCAGCAGTTCCCTCACCGGACAGTTCTCTGGAAACACCATATATTTT. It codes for CASSSLTGQFSGNTIYF.

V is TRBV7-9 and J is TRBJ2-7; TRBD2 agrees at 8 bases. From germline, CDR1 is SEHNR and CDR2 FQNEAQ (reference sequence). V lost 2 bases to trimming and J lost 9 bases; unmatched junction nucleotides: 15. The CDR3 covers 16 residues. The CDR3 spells CASSLRAGGPPFGQYF. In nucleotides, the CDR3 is TGTGCCAGCAGCTTACGGGCGGGGGGACCGCCTTTTGGGCAGTACTTC.

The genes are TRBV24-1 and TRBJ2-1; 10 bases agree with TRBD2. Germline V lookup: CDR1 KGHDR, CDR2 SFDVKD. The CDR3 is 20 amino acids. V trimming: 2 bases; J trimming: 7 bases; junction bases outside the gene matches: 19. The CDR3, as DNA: TGTGCCACCAGTGATTATGGTTTGCGAAGCGGGAGGGATAAAGCGAATGAGCAGTTCTTC. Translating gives CATSDYGLRSGRDKANEQFF.

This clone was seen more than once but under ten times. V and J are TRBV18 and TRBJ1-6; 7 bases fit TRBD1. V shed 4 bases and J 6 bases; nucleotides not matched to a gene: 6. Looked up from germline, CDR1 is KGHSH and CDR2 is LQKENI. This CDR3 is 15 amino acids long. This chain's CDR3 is CASSLRQGGNSPLHF. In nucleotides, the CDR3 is TGTGCCAGCTCACTGAGACAGGGAGGTAATTCACCCCTCCACTTT.

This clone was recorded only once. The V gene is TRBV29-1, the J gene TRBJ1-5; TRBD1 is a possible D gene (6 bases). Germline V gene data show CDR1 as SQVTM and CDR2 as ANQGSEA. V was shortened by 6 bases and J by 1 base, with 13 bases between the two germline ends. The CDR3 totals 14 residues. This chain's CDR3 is CSVKTGASNQPQHF. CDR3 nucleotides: TGCAGCGTCAAGACAGGAGCAAGCAATCAGCCCCAGCATTTT.

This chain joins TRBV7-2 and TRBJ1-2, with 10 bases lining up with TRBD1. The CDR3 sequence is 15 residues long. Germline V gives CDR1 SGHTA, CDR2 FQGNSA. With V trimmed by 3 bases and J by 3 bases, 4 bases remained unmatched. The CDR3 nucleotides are TGTGCCAGCAGCTTCGACAGGGGGCGCGACTATGGCTACACCTTC. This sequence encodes CASSFDRGRDYGYTF. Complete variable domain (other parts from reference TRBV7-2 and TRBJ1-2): GAGVSQSPSNKVTEKGKDVELRCDPISGHTALYWYRQSLGQGLEFLIYFQGNSAPDKSGLPSDRFSAERTGGSVSTLTIQRTQQEDSAVYLCASSFDRGRDYGYTFGSGTRLTVV.

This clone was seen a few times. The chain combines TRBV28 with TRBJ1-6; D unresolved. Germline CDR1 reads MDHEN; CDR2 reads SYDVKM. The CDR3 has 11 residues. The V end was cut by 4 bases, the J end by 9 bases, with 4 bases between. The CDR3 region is CASSSSSPLHF. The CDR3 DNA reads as TGTGCCAGCAGTTCTAGTTCACCCCTCCACTTT.

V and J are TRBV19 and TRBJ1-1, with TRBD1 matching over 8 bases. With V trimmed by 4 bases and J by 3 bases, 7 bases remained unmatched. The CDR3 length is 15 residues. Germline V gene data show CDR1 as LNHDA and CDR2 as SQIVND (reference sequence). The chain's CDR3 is CASSTRGRLDTEAFF. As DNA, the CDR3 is TGTGCCAGTAGTACCAGGGGGCGATTGGACACTGAAGCTTTCTTT.

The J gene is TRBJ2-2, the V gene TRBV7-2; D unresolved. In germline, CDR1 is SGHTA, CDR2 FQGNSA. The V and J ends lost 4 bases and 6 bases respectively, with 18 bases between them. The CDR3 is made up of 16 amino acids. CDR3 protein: CASSSLTARQAGELFF. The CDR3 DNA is TGTGCCAGCAGCTCGCTGACGGCCCGTCAGGCCGGGGAGCTGTTTTTT.

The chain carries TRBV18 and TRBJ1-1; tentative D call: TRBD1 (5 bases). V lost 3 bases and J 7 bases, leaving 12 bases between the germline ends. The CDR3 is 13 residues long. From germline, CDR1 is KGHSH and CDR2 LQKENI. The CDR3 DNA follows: TGTGCCAGCTCACCGGGGCAGACGATTGAAGCTTTCTTT. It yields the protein CASSPGQTIEAFF.